The sequence of this TCR beta chain was determined in a study of blood T cells in healthy people across ages. Trimming cost V 4 bases and J 2 bases; bases outside gene matches: 10. Germline V lookup: CDR1 KGHDR, CDR2 SFDVKD. The CDR3 contains 17 residues. Sample-barcoded 5' priming and a J-beta primer mix drove a second PCR of 7 to 11 cycles. MiXCR, applied by TCRdb to the 5' RACE reads, yields one record per CDR3 protein. The repertoire has about 1,400,000 distinct CDR3 sequences, roughly 64% of them found once; the top ten carry more than 6%. Sequencing input: blood. V gene TRBV24-1 combines with J gene TRBJ1-2, with 9 bases lining up with TRBD1. The receptor was isolated from a man between 18 and 35 years old in good health. CDR3 DNA: TGTGCCACCAGTGAATCGGGACAGGGAACAAGCAACTATGGCTACACCTTC. Its translation is CATSESGQGTSNYGYTF.